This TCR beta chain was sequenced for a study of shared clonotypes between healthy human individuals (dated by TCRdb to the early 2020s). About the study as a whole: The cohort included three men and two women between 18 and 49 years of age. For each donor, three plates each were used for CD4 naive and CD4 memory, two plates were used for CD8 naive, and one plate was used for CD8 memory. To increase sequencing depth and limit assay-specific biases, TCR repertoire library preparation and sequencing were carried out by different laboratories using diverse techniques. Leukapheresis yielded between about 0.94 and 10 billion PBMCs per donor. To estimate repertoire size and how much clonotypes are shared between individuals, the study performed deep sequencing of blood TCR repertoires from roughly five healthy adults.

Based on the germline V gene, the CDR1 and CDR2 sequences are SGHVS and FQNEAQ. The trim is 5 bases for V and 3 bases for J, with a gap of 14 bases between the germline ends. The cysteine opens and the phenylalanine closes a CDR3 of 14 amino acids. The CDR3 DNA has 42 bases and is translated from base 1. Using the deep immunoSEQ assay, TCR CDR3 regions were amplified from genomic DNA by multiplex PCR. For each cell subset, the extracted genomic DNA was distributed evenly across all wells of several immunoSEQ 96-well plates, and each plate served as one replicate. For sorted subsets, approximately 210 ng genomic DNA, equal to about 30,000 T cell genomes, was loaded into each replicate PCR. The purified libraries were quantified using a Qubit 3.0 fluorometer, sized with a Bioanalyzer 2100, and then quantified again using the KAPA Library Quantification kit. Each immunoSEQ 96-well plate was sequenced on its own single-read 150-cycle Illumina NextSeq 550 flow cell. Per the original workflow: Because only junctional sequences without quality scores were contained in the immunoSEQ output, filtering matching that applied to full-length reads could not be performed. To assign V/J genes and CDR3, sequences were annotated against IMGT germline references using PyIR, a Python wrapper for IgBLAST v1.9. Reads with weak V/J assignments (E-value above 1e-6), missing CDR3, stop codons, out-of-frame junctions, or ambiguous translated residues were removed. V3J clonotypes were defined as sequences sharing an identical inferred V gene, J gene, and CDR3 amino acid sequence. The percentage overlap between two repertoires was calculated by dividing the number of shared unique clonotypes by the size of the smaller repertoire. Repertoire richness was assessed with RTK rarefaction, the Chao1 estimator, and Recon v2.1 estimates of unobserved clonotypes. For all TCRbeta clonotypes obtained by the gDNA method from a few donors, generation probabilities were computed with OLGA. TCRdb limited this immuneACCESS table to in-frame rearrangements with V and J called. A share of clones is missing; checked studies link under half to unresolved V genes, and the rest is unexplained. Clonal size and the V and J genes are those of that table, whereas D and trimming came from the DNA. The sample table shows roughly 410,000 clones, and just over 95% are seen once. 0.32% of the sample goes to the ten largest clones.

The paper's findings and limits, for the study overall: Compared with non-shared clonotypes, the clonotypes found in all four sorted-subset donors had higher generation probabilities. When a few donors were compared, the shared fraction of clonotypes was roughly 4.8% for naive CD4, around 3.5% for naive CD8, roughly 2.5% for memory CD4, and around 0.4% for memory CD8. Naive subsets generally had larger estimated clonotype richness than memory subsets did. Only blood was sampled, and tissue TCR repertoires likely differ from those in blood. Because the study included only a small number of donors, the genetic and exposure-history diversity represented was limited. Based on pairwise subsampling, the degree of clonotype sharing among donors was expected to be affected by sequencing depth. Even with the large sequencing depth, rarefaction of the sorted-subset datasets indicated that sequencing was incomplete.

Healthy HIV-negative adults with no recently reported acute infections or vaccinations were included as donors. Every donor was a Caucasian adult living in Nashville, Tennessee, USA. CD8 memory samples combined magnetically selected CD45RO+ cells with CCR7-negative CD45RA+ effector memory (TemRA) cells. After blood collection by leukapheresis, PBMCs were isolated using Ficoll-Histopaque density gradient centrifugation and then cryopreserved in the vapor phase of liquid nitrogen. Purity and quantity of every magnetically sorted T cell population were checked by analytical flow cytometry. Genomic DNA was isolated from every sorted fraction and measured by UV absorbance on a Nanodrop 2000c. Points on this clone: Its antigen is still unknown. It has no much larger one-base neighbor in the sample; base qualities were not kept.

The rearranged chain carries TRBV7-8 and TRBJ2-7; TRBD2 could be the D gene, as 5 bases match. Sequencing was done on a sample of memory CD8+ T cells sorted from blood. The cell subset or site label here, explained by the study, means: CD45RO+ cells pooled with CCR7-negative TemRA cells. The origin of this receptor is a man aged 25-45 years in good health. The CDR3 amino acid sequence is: CASSTSGGLYEQYF. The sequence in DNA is TGTGCCAGCAGCACGAGCGGAGGCCTCTACGAGCAGTACTTC.